This T cell receptor beta chain derives from a study of T cell clonotyping in hematopoietic cell transplantation. The assay was immunoSEQ multiplex PCR, and TCRdb's table has in-frame clones only and misses some. The sample has about 7,000 clones; 37% are singletons. This clone was counted a few times. V was cut by 7 bases and J by 6 bases, with 10 bases left in between. The CDR3 consists of 11 residues. Germline CDR1 and CDR2: SGHTS and YDEGEE. The sequencing used peripheral blood mononuclear cells, collected 30 days after allogeneic stem cell transplant. The receptor comes from a female patient aged 60 or older who had an allogeneic stem cell transplant, so the T cells may come from the graft donor. Some clones in this sample may be carry-over from other donors' samples. The chain combines TRBV5-8 with TRBJ1-1; weak D call: TRBD1 (5 bases). In DNA form, the CDR3 reads TGTGCCAGCCAGGGTTGGGCTGAAGCTTTCTTT. As protein: CASQGWAEAFF. Based on the CDR3 plus reference TRBV5-8 and TRBJ1-1, the full variable domain is EAGVTQSPTHLIKTRGQQATLRCSPISGHTSVYWYQQALGLGLQFLLWYDEGEERNRGNFPPRFSGRQFPNYSSELNVNALELEDSALYLCASQGWAEAFFGQGTRLTVV.